These 15 T cell receptor beta chains share one sample of origin, sequenced in a study of OX40 agonist ivuxolimab in advanced cancers. Assay used: immunoSEQ multiplex PCR; TCRdb lists only in-frame clones, some missing. The sample has roughly 98,000 clones; approximately 80% are singletons. The input for sequencing was CD4+ or CD8+ T cells sorted from blood, taken in a trial of the OX40 agonist ivuxolimab. All receptors come from an adult with an advanced solid tumor such as melanoma, head and neck, liver or kidney cancer.

CDR3 DNA sequence: TGTGCCAGCAGCTTATCCGGGGTAACTGAAGCTTTCTTT. Residues: CASSLSGVTEAFF. V gene TRBV7-3 combines with J gene TRBJ1-1; D not certain. Germline CDR1 SGHTA, CDR2 FQGTGA. Trimming took 2 bases from V and 5 from J, leaving 9 bases between them. The CDR3 is made up of 13 amino acids.

The chain recombines TRBV9 with TRBJ2-1; D may be TRBD2 (5 bases). CDR3 length: 15 amino acids. The germline V gene encodes CDR1 SGDLS and CDR2 YYNGEE. The ends were cut back, 3 bases at V and 8 bases at J, with 18 bases in the middle. The CDR3 here is CASSALAGEGDEQFF. The CDR3 bases are TGTGCCAGCAGCGCGCTAGCCGGAGAGGGCGATGAGCAGTTCTTC.

This clone has just one count. The chain links TRBV5-1 to TRBJ2-2; 9 bases are shared with TRBD1. CDR3 length equals 17 residues. J gave up 3 bases and V 4 bases, and 10 bases lay outside the gene matches. Looked up from germline, CDR1 is SGHRS and CDR2 is YFSETQ. The CDR3 coding sequence is TGCGCCAGCAGCGAAGGTTGGGGACAGGGATACACCGGGGAGCTGTTTTTT. It is translated as CASSEGWGQGYTGELFF.

The CDR3 region is CASSLVGVTEAFF. In DNA form, the CDR3 reads TGTGCCAGCAGCTTAGTGGGGGTTACTGAAGCTTTCTTT. The rearrangement uses TRBV7-8 and TRBJ1-1; maybe TRBD1 (5 bases). This CDR3 region has 13 residues. Trimming shortened V by 1 base and J by 5 bases, and 8 bases separated the two germline ends. Germline V gives CDR1 SGHVS, CDR2 FQNEAQ.

V usage is TRBV7-2 and J usage is TRBJ1-1; 10 bases align to TRBD1. V lost 5 bases and J lost 4; bases outside the gene matches: 4. Germline V gene sequence: CDR1 SGHTA, CDR2 FQGNSA. The CDR3 has 14 amino acids. The CDR3, as DNA: TGTGCCAGCAGCCGGGACAGGGGAGGCACTGAAGCTTTCTTT. It translates to CASSRDRGGTEAFF.

This clone has a single count. The rearrangement links TRBV19 to TRBJ2-1; TRBD2 aligns across 8 bases. CDR1 is LNHDA, CDR2 SQIVND, per germline (reference sequence). Losses at the gene ends were 3 bases for V and 0 bases for J; bases not matched to a gene: 10. This CDR3 contains 18 residues. The CDR3 sequence is CASSMGIAGGSSYNEQFF. CDR3 nucleotides: TGTGCCAGTAGTATGGGGATCGCGGGGGGAAGCTCCTACAATGAGCAGTTCTTC.

The chain combines TRBV20-1 with TRBJ2-3; no definite D call. V lost 7 bases and J lost 1, with 6 bases in between. Germline loops: CDR1 DFQATT, CDR2 SNEGSKA (reference sequence). There are 11 residues in the CDR3. The DNA of the CDR3 is TGCAGTGGAGAAGGCACAGATACGCAGTATTTT. This encodes CSGEGTDTQYF.

The gene calls are TRBV6-5 and TRBJ1-2; 8 bases map to TRBD1. J lost 8 bases, V lost 5 bases, and 7 bases had no gene match. This CDR3 is built from 13 residues. Germline CDR1 MNHEY, CDR2 SVGAGI. CDR3 in amino acids: CASSQDRVGGYTF. The DNA of the CDR3 is TGTGCCAGCAGTCAGGACAGGGTAGGCGGCTACACCTTC.

V usage is TRBV5-8 and J usage is TRBJ1-5; 12 bases line up with TRBD1. Trimming removed 3 bases from V and 7 bases from J; junction bases left unmatched: 8. This CDR3 comprises 16 residues. Germline V gene lookup returns CDR1 SGHTS and CDR2 YDEGEE. The CDR3: CASSSSGQGARQPQHF. The CDR3 DNA follows: TGTGCCAGCAGCTCTTCGGGACAGGGGGCAAGGCAGCCCCAGCATTTT. Based on the CDR3 plus reference TRBV5-8 and TRBJ1-5, the full variable domain is EAGVTQSPTHLIKTRGQQATLRCSPISGHTSVYWYQQALGLGLQFLLWYDEGEERNRGNFPPRFSGRQFPNYSSELNVNALELEDSALYLCASSSSGQGARQPQHFGDGTRLSIL.

The chain carries TRBV6-1 and TRBJ2-7; unclear D gene. V was shortened by 6 bases and J by 0 bases, with 15 bases between the two germline ends. This CDR3 is 15 amino acids long. Looked up from germline, CDR1 is MNHNS and CDR2 is SASEGT. The CDR3 DNA reads TGTGCCAGCAGCCAGCAGGCGGCCAGCTCCTACGAGCAGTACTTC. The encoded protein is CASSQQAASSYEQYF.

This clone has only one observation. The chain combines TRBV19 with TRBJ2-5, with D perhaps TRBD2 (6 bases). The CDR3 totals 16 residues. Germline-derived CDR1 and CDR2 are LNHDA and SQIVND (reference sequence). V lost 1 base and J lost 4, with 16 bases in between. The CDR3 DNA is TGTGCCAGTAGTATAGGAGGTCATGGAGGGGCAGAGACCCAGTACTTC. Its translation: CASSIGGHGGAETQYF.

The gene calls are TRBV27 and TRBJ2-3; D is undetermined. CDR3 length: 13 residues. Trimming shortened V by 3 bases and J by 3 bases, and 7 bases separated the two germline ends. The V gene's germline CDR1 is MNHEY and CDR2 SMNVEV (reference sequence). In DNA, the CDR3 is TGTGCCAGCAGTTTTCGTGGTACAGATACGCAGTATTTT. As protein: CASSFRGTDTQYF.

The chain joins TRBV6-4 to TRBJ2-1, with TRBD1 as a possible D gene (6 bases). Germline assignment: CDR1 MRHNA and CDR2 SNTAGT. V was shortened by 2 bases and J by 8 bases, with 22 bases between the two germline ends. The CDR3 consists of 17 residues. CDR3 sequence reads: CASSDIPRGPRGDEQFF. Written as DNA, the CDR3 is TGTGCCAGCAGTGACATACCCAGGGGCCCTAGAGGGGATGAGCAGTTCTTC.

This chain links TRBV28 with TRBJ1-1; 7 positions match TRBD1. Germline V gives CDR1 MDHEN, CDR2 SYDVKM. V was pared by 4 bases and J by 10 bases, with 6 bases of the junction left unmatched. CDR3 length: 12 residues. CDR3 nucleotides: TGTGCCAGCAGTTCGGGACCAGGGGGAGCTTTCTTT. This codes for CASSSGPGGAFF.

The V gene is TRBV5-6, the J gene TRBJ2-6; D is undetermined. Trimming pared 3 bases from V and 4 bases from J, leaving 5 bases between. Germline assignment: CDR1 SGHDT and CDR2 YYEEEE. There are 13 residues in the CDR3. The CDR3 DNA follows: TGTGCCAGCAGCTCGTGGGGGGCCAACGTCCTGACTTTC. It specifies CASSSWGANVLTF.